This T cell receptor (beta chain) was recorded in a study of T cells after yellow fever vaccination. Findings and limits, study-wide: Researchers cautioned that FACS-sorted repertoires could harbor abundant clonotypes contaminating from the bulk population. When the response was secondary, it was weaker but reached its peak faster, day 5 versus 15.

The V gene's germline CDR1 is WSHSY and CDR2 SAAADI. The CDR3 loop spans 16 amino acids. The J segment lost 0 bases and the V segment lost 6 bases, leaving 5 bases of the junction unmatched. Regarding this clonotype: The antigen remains undetermined.

For TCR, cDNA came from 5'RACE template switching, which added a universal primer site and UMIs. One entry per CDR3 protein results from TCRdb running MiXCR on the 5' RACE reads. This table holds approximately 180,000 distinct CDR3 sequences, approximately 6% found once. The source of this sequence is a man between 18 and 29 years old who received the YFV17D yellow fever vaccine. The source was CD4+ T cells sorted from PBMCs, collected on the day of the first yellow fever vaccination. This chain uses TRBV10-2 with TRBJ2-6, with 7 bases matching TRBD1. CDR3 residues: CASSWGQYSGANVLTF. CDR3 DNA: TGCGCCAGCAGCTGGGGACAGTACTCTGGGGCCAACGTCCTGACTTTC.